Listed below are T cell receptor beta chains from one sample, sequenced in a study of shared clonotypes between healthy human individuals. Profiling relied on immunoSEQ multiplex PCR, and the TCRdb table lists in-frame clones only, not all of them. The sample lists around 1.1 million clones; roughly 77% were seen once. Material: memory CD4+ T cells from PBMCs. These receptors were collected from a man aged 18-30 years in good health. Some clones in this sample may be carry-over from other donors' samples. Both conserved end residues are part of each CDR3. A D gene is named only where the DNA matches it firmly. Rows may omit the clone size; those that give it use once, few, many or a size class.

TRBD2 | - | TRBJ2-1 | 15 | TRBV28 | CASRLAGGPLNEQFF | TGTGCCAGCAGATTAGCGGGGGGCCCCCTAAATGAGCAGTTCTTC
- | - | TRBJ2-5 | 15 | TRBV14 | CASSFSGKERETQYF | TGTGCCAGCAGCTTTAGCGGAAAAGAGCGGGAGACCCAGTACTTC
TRBD1 | - | TRBJ1-4 | 16 | TRBV28 | CASSYLWDREGEKLFF | TGTGCCAGCAGTTACCTCTGGGACAGGGAGGGTGAAAAACTGTTTTTT
- | - | TRBJ2-1 | 13 | TRBV10-3 | CAISESAYNEQFF | TGTGCCATCAGTGAATCGGCTTACAATGAGCAGTTCTTC
- | - | TRBJ2-3 | 16 | TRBV27 | CASSTTGRSATDTQYF | TGTGCCAGCAGTACTACGGGCAGGTCAGCGACAGATACGCAGTATTTT
- | - | TRBJ2-3 | 15 | TRBV7-3 | CASSPGLQSTDTQYF | TGTGCCAGCAGCCCGGGGTTGCAGAGCACAGATACGCAGTATTTT
- | - | TRBJ2-1 | 12 | TRBV18 | CASSPENRAKFF | TGTGCCAGCTCACCAGAAAACAGGGCCAAGTTCTTC
- | - | TRBJ2-1 | 10 | TRBV20-1 | CSAGEAYQFF | TGCAGTGCTGGAGAGGCTTATCAGTTCTTC
- | few | TRBJ1-2 | 15 | TRBV25-1 | CASSEKDSYFYGYTF | TGTGCCAGCAGTGAGAAGGACAGTTATTTCTATGGCTACACCTTC
TRBD1 | many | TRBJ2-5 | 16 | TRBV4-1 | CASSRGYRGPQETQYF | TGCGCCAGCAGCCGAGGGTACAGGGGGCCCCAAGAGACCCAGTACTTC
- | - | TRBJ2-2 | 13 | TRBV2 | CASSYAYTGELFF | TGTGCCAGCAGTTACGCTTACACCGGGGAGCTGTTTTTT
TRBD1 | - | TRBJ2-2 | 16 | TRBV15 | CATSTDDRANTGELFF | TGTGCCACCAGCACCGACGACAGGGCGAACACCGGGGAGCTGTTTTTT
- | once | TRBJ2-3 | 13 | TRBV29-1 | CSGISASTDTQYF | TGCAGTGGGATCAGCGCTAGCACAGATACGCAGTATTTT
- | - | TRBJ2-2 | 13 | TRBV19 | CASSPGPTGELFF | TGTGCCAGTAGTCCCGGTCCTACCGGGGAGCTGTTTTTT
TRBD2 | - | TRBJ2-1 | 14 | TRBV6-6 | CASSRLAGNNEQFF | TGTGCCAGCAGTCGACTAGCGGGGAACAATGAGCAGTTCTTC
TRBD1 | - | TRBJ2-7 | 15 | TRBV5-1 | CASRNDRGLSYEQYF | TGCGCCAGCAGGAATGACAGGGGACTTTCCTACGAGCAGTACTTC
- | - | TRBJ2-5 | 14 | TRBV15 | CATSRETVRETQYF | TGTGCCACCAGCAGAGAAACTGTCAGGGAGACCCAGTACTTC
- | - | TRBJ1-1 | 12 | TRBV28 | CASSPTNTEAFF | TGTGCCAGCTCCCCCACGAACACTGAAGCTTTCTTT
- | - | TRBJ2-2 | 16 | TRBV5-4 | CASSFPPGGGTGELFF | TGTGCCAGCAGCTTCCCGCCAGGGGGAGGTACCGGGGAGCTGTTTTTT
TRBD1 | few | TRBJ1-1 | 15 | TRBV5-1 | CASSGWDSPNTEAFF | TGCGCCAGCAGCGGTTGGGACAGCCCGAACACTGAAGCTTTCTTT
- | few | TRBJ2-5 | 13 | TRBV5-1 | CASSLLGQETQYF | TGCGCCAGCAGCTTGTTGGGCCAAGAGACCCAGTACTTC
- | once | TRBJ1-1 | 16 | TRBV10-2 | CASREILGDADTEAFF | TGCGCCAGCAGGGAAATTTTGGGAGACGCGGACACTGAAGCTTTCTTT
TRBD1 | - | TRBJ1-2 | 17 | TRBV6-1 | CASSDRQGDFVNYGYTF | TGTGCCAGCAGTGACCGACAGGGGGACTTCGTTAACTATGGCTACACCTTC